The 20 T cell receptor beta chains below come from one sample, sequenced in a study of blood T cell repertoires in COVID-19. The assay was immunoSEQ multiplex PCR, and TCRdb's table has in-frame clones only and misses some. This sample has tens of thousands of clones, with approximately 85% found just once. Sequencing was carried out using peripheral blood. The receptor source for this set is a human donor in a cohort sampled during active COVID-19.

The CDR3 here is CASSLSSSGRANEQYF. The CDR3 DNA reads as TGTGCCAGCAGCTTAAGTTCAAGCGGGAGGGCGAACGAGCAGTACTTC. The gene calls are TRBV11-2 and TRBJ2-7, with TRBD2 identical over 10 bases. V gave up 2 bases and J gave up 5 bases; unmatched junction bases: 9. CDR1 SGHAT and CDR2 FQNNGV come from the germline V gene. This CDR3 has 16 amino acids.

As regards this clone: The junction departs from germline at one end; a sequencing error may be responsible. The chain carries TRBV19 and TRBJ1-5; 7 bases are a match to TRBD1. This CDR3 has 11 residues. CDR1 LNHDA and CDR2 SQIVND come from the germline V gene (reference sequence). The CDR3 is CASSYMDRLTF. CDR3 in DNA: TGTGCCAGTAGCTATATGGACAGGCTGACATTT. The whole variable domain, remainder taken from reference TRBV19 and TRBJ1-5, is DGGITQSPKYLFRKEGQNVTLSCEQNLNHDAMYWYRQDPGQGLRLIYYSQIVNDFQKGDIAEGYSVSREKKESFPLTVTSAQKNPTAFYLCASSYMDRLTFGDGTRLSIL.

The genes are TRBV7-2 and TRBJ2-7, with TRBD2 matching over 7 bases. CDR1 and CDR2 from the germline V gene are SGHTA and FQGNSA. The V segment lost 2 bases and the J segment 2 bases; nucleotides outside the gene matches: 6. The CDR3 is 15 amino acids. The CDR3 DNA is TGTGCCAGCAGCTTATTGGGCGGGAGTCCCTACGAGCAGTACTTC. This translates into CASSLLGGSPYEQYF.

The count of this clone is one. The CDR3 loop is CASSGGLAGVYEQYF. DNA for the CDR3: TGTGCCAGCAGCGGGGGTCTAGCGGGAGTCTACGAGCAGTACTTC. This chain uses TRBV5-5 with TRBJ2-7, with 10 bases that match TRBD2. This CDR3 spans 15 amino acids. In germline, CDR1 is SGHKS, CDR2 YYEKEE (reference sequence). V trimming: 4 bases; J trimming: 3 bases; junction bases outside the gene matches: 7.

V is TRBV28 and J is TRBJ1-4, with 7 bases fitting TRBD1. The germline gives CDR1 MDHEN, CDR2 SYDVKM. This CDR3 has 14 residues. Trimming cost V 5 bases and J 5 bases; bases outside gene matches: 5. CDR3 sequence reads: CASSKGQQNEKLFF. The DNA of the CDR3 is TGTGCCAGCAGTAAGGGACAGCAGAATGAAAAACTGTTTTTT.

A few counts support this clone. The CDR3 loop is CASSSQGQPNTEAFF. In nucleotides, the CDR3 is TGTGCCAGCAGCTCTCAGGGCCAACCGAACACTGAAGCTTTCTTT. The chain couples TRBV21-1 to TRBJ1-1; the table names TRBD1, a call not compared with the DNA. TRBV21-1 is a pseudogene locus. The CDR3 runs 15 residues.

V is TRBV12-5 and J is TRBJ1-1; unclear D gene. Trimming removed 7 bases at V and 3 bases at J, with 12 bases between. Germline V gene sequence: CDR1 LGHNT, CDR2 FRNRAP. CDR3 length: 13 residues. CDR3 sequence reads: CASATVAHTEAFF. The CDR3 DNA follows: TGTGCTAGTGCCACCGTGGCCCACACTGAAGCTTTCTTT. Full variable domain (remainder filled in from reference TRBV12-5 and TRBJ1-1): DARVTQTPRHKVTEMGQEVTMRCQPILGHNTVFWYRQTMMQGLELLAYFRNRAPLDDSGMPKDRFSAEMPDATLATLKIQPSEPRDSAVYFCASATVAHTEAFFGQGTRLTVV.

This sequence joins TRBV5-1 and TRBJ2-1, with 8 bases identical to TRBD1. The CDR3 has 16 residues. Looked up from germline, CDR1 is SGHRS and CDR2 is YFSETQ. The ends lost 0 bases at V and 7 bases at J; junction bases unmatched: 9. The CDR3 sequence is CASSLEDRVGVNEQFF. The CDR3 DNA sequence: TGCGCCAGCAGCTTGGAGGACAGGGTTGGGGTGAATGAGCAGTTCTTC.

V is TRBV7-8 and J is TRBJ1-1; D is perhaps TRBD1 (5 bases). Germline values: CDR1 SGHVS, CDR2 FQNEAQ. Trimming shortened V by 7 bases and J by 2 bases, and 20 bases separated the two germline ends. CDR3 length: 16 residues. The CDR3 DNA sequence: TGTGCCAGCACCGGGCAGGGCCTGAATTTCAACACTGAAGCTTTCTTT. Amino acid sequence: CASTGQGLNFNTEAFF.

The rearrangement uses TRBV5-4 and TRBJ2-2; D gene unclear. The V and J ends lost 0 bases and 3 bases respectively, with 9 bases between them. Germline-derived CDR1 and CDR2 are SGHNT and YYREEE (reference sequence). The CDR3 length is 15 residues. The CDR3 DNA follows: TGTGCCAGCAGCTTGGGCCACTTCGACACCGGGGAGCTGTTTTTT. Amino acids: CASSLGHFDTGELFF.

This clone was found once. This chain connects TRBV2 to TRBJ1-1, with a possible D match to TRBD1 (6 bases). Trimming removed 2 bases from V and 6 bases from J, with 13 bases in between. Germline assignment: CDR1 SNHLY and CDR2 FYNNEI. The CDR3 has 14 amino acids. CDR3 loop: CASSENRAIAEAFF. CDR3 DNA sequence: TGTGCCAGCAGTGAAAACAGGGCCATAGCTGAAGCTTTCTTT.

J is TRBJ2-3 and V is TRBV6-2 or TRBV6-3; 14 bases match TRBD2. CDR1 MNHEY and CDR2 SVGEGT come from the germline V gene. V shed 7 bases and J 0 bases; nucleotides not matched to a gene: 9. CDR3 length: 18 amino acids. CDR3 in amino acids: CASIPWTSGGTSTDTQYF. As DNA, the CDR3 is TGTGCCAGCATCCCCTGGACTAGCGGGGGGACTAGCACAGATACGCAGTATTTT.

This rearrangement joins TRBV5-1 to TRBJ2-1; 10 nucleotides align to TRBD2. Germline CDR1 and CDR2: SGHRS and YFSETQ. The V and J ends lost 1 base and 9 bases, in that order; junction bases with no gene match: 7. This CDR3 is built from 15 residues. The CDR3 DNA sequence: TGCGCCAGCAGCTTGCTTCTAGCGGGGGCCCCTGAGCAGTTCTTC. This gives the protein CASSLLLAGAPEQFF.

This clone has a handful of counts. V gene TRBV6-5 combines with J gene TRBJ2-3; D may be TRBD1 (5 bases). Germline assignment: CDR1 MNHEY and CDR2 SVGAGI. The CDR3 sequence is 12 residues long. Trimming took off 6 bases at V and 5 bases at J, with 9 bases between the two ends. This CDR3 is CASSDRGDTQYF. CDR3 sequence (DNA): TGTGCCAGCAGCGACAGAGGAGATACGCAGTATTTT.

The V and J genes are TRBV11-3 and TRBJ2-1, with 8 bases that match TRBD2. The germline gives CDR1 SGHNT, CDR2 YENEEA. The CDR3 consists of 15 residues. The ends lost 6 bases at V and 0 bases at J; junction bases unmatched: 4. This chain's CDR3 is CASRPLAVSYNEQFF. As DNA, the CDR3 is TGTGCCAGCAGACCACTAGCGGTCTCCTACAATGAGCAGTTCTTC. The variable domain in full, with the rest retrieved from reference TRBV11-3 and TRBJ2-1, is EAGVVQSPRYKIIEKKQPVAFWCNPISGHNTLYWYLQNLGQGPELLIRYENEEAVDDSQLPKDRFSAERLKGVDSTLKIQPAELGDSAVYLCASRPLAVSYNEQFFGPGTRLTVL.

This clone appeared once. This chain links TRBV7-2 with TRBJ2-7; 7 bases are shared with TRBD2. J was trimmed by 4 bases and V by 5 bases; bases with no gene match: 14. Germline values: CDR1 SGHTA, CDR2 FQGNSA. This CDR3 is 16 amino acids long. The CDR3 reads CASSPQTSSGEYEQYF. CDR3 in DNA: TGTGCCAGCAGCCCCCAAACCTCGAGCGGGGAGTACGAGCAGTACTTC.

The rearrangement joins TRBV7-7 to TRBJ2-1; 9 nucleotides line up with TRBD2. J lost 0 bases, V lost 5 bases, and 5 bases had no gene match. From germline, CDR1 is SSHAT and CDR2 FNYEAQ (reference sequence). The length of the CDR3 is 16 residues. CDR3 residues: CASSPNSGSSYNEQFF. Written as DNA, the CDR3 is TGTGCCAGCAGCCCGAATAGCGGGAGCTCCTACAATGAGCAGTTCTTC.

The chain uses TRBV18 and TRBJ1-1; no clear D. V lost 1 base and J 5 bases, leaving 14 bases between the germline ends. Germline CDR1 reads KGHSH; CDR2 reads LQKENI. The CDR3 has 15 residues. Here the CDR3 DNA reads TGTGCCAGCTCACCACGTCAGAGTGCGGAGACTGAAGCTTTCTTT. This sequence encodes CASSPRQSAETEAFF.

The chain couples TRBV27 to TRBJ2-7, with D unclear. The length of the CDR3 is 14 residues. With 6 bases removed from V and 0 bases from J, the gap between germline ends came to 12 bases. Germline V gives CDR1 MNHEY, CDR2 SMNVEV (reference sequence). CDR3 nucleotide sequence: TGTGCCAGCAGCATAGTTGCACTCTCCTACGAGCAGTACTTC. As protein: CASSIVALSYEQYF.

As DNA, the CDR3 is TGTGCCAGCAGCTCAACTAGCACAGATACGCAGTATTTT. This translates into CASSSTSTDTQYF. The rearrangement links TRBV7-9 to TRBJ2-3; D is undetermined. Deletions cut 4 bases from V and 0 bases from J, with 5 bases between. From germline, CDR1 is SEHNR and CDR2 FQNEAQ (reference sequence). CDR3 size: 13 residues. The variable domain in full, completed from reference TRBV7-9 and TRBJ2-3, reads DTGVSQNPRHKITKRGQNVTFRCDPISEHNRLYWYRQTLGQGPEFLTYFQNEAQLEKSRLLSDRFSAERPKGSFSTLEIQRTEQGDSAMYLCASSSTSTDTQYFGPGTRLTVL.